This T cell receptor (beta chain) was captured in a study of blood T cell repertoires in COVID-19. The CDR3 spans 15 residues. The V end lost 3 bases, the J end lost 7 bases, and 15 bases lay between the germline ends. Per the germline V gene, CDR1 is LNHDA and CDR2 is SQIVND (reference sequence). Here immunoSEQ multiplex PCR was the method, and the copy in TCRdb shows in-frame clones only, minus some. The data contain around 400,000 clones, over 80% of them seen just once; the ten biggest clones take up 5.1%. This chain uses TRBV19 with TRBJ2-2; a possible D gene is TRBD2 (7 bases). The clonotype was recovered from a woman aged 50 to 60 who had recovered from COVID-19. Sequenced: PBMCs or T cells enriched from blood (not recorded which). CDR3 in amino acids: CASSIGSGGGGELFF. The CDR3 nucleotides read TGTGCCAGTAGTATCGGGTCGGGGGGCGGCGGGGAGCTGTTTTTT.